This T cell receptor beta chain was sequenced during a study of T cell responses to AZD1222 COVID-19 vaccine. Study-wide points: Without day 14 samples, only post-peak T cell repertoires were studied.

Here immunoSEQ multiplex PCR was the method, and the copy in TCRdb shows in-frame clones only, minus some. The sample comprises 100,000 to 150,000 clones, 94% of which are singletons, and under 7.5% rests with the top ten. Points on this clone: Its target is not known.

The sequence was obtained from an adult in good health. The input for sequencing was peripheral blood, taken on day 0 of AZD1222 vaccination.

CDR3 sequence (DNA): TGCAGCGTTGAGGGTGGCGCGAAGAACGAGCAGTACTTC. Its translation is CSVEGGAKNEQYF. This chain links TRBV29-1 with TRBJ2-7; D remains unclear. V gave up 3 bases and J gave up 5 bases, with 14 bases separating them. Germline CDR1 is SQVTM and CDR2 is ANQGSEA. The CDR3 covers 13 residues.